This T cell receptor beta chain was identified in a study of shared clonotypes between healthy human individuals. Authors' analysis steps: Filtering differed since immunoSEQ provided only junctions, with no quality scores. The table came from immunoSEQ multiplex PCR; TCRdb's copy has only in-frame clones and leaves some out. That table gives V, J and clone size, and the DNA gave D and trimming. This sample has about 960,000 clones, with 60% to 85% found just once. Comment on this clone: Its cognate antigen is unknown.

Overall study findings and caveats: In several donors, approximately 5% of naive CD4 clonotypes appeared in common.

The CDR3 runs 14 residues. Germline values: CDR1 WSHSY, CDR2 SAAADI. Losses at the gene ends were 2 bases for V and 2 bases for J; bases not matched to a gene: 3. The sequencing input was memory CD4+ T cells sorted from blood. Documented subset: CD45RA-negative fraction. The chain employs TRBV10-2 and TRBJ2-7; 7 bases fit TRBD2. This clonotype was sampled from a man between 18 and 29 years old in good health. The DNA of the CDR3 is TGCGCCAGCAGTGAGATGGGGACTACCTACGAGCAGTACTTC. This encodes CASSEMGTTYEQYF.